This is a list of T cell receptor beta chains from one sample in a study of shared T cell receptors in the human thymus. The data were produced by immunoSEQ multiplex PCR, yet TCRdb's version contains in-frame clones alone and is incomplete. In the table there are some 700,000 clones, approximately 85% of which are singletons. The sample was also linked to a second study, of human thymus T cells.

Sequences were obtained from thymocytes. All receptors come from a girl less than two years old with a congenital heart defect. Both conserved end residues are part of each CDR3. D genes are given only for firm matches. Rows give clone size only sometimes, using once, few, many, or a class for an expanded clone.

14	.	TRBJ1-2	TRBV7-9	.	TGTGCCAGCAGCGTGTGGAAACAGGGATATGGCTACACCTTC	CASSVWKQGYGYTF
15	.	TRBJ1-5	TRBV9	.	TGTGCCAGCAGCGTAGGTCAGTATAGCAATCAGCCCCAGCATTTT	CASSVGQYSNQPQHF
15	once	TRBJ2-5	TRBV5-5	TRBD1	TGTGCCAGCAGCTTCAGGGGGCTAAGCCAAGAGACCCAGTACTTC	CASSFRGLSQETQYF
18	.	TRBJ2-2	TRBV4-2	TRBD1	TGTGCCAGCAGCCAAGTAAAGCCGGGACAGAAGAACACCGGGGAGCTGTTTTTT	CASSQVKPGQKNTGELFF
16	.	TRBJ2-4	TRBV19	.	TGTGCCAGTAGTATGACCGGGGTTCCGGCCAAAAACATTCAGTACTTC	CASSMTGVPAKNIQYF
15	few	TRBJ1-1	TRBV6-5	TRBD1	TGTGCCAGCAGTTCACAGGGGGCTGGAGACACTGAAGCTTTCTTT	CASSSQGAGDTEAFF
18	.	TRBJ1-6	TRBV5-6	.	TGTGCCAGCAGCTTGGGACTACGGGAAGGATCCTATAATTCACCCCTCCACTTT	CASSLGLREGSYNSPLHF
14	.	TRBJ2-7	TRBV5-1	.	TGCGCCAGCAGCTTGCTGCGACAATCGGCCGAGCAGTACTTC	CASSLLRQSAEQYF
17	.	TRBJ1-5	TRBV6-1	.	TGTGCCAGCAGTGAAAGAGGTCGCTCATATAGCAATCAGCCCCAGCATTTT	CASSERGRSYSNQPQHF
16	once	TRBJ2-7	TRBV27	.	TGTGCCAGCAGTTATGGTCCCGGGGAGATAAACTACGAGCAGTACTTC	CASSYGPGEINYEQYF
13	.	TRBJ2-1	TRBV7-2	.	TGTGCCAGCAGCTTAGGTAGTTCCAATGAGCAGTTCTTC	CASSLGSSNEQFF
13	.	TRBJ2-5	TRBV5-4	.	TGTGCCAGCAGCTGTACTAGAAAAGAGACCCAGTACTTC	CASSCTRKETQYF
18	.	TRBJ2-2	TRBV4-3	TRBD1	TGCGCCAGCAGCCAAGCGCTTATCGACAGGGGCGAAACCGGGGAGCTGTTTTTT	CASSQALIDRGETGELFF
14	.	TRBJ2-7	TRBV28	TRBD2	TGTGCTTGTAAGCGGGGGGCCAAAGGGTACGAGCAGTACTTC	CACKRGAKGYEQYF
14	.	TRBJ1-2	TRBV6-4	TRBD1	TGTGCCAGCAGCTCGGGACAGCTGGGTGTAGGCTACACCTTC	CASSSGQLGVGYTF
12	.	TRBJ2-7	TRBV11-2	TRBD1	TGTGCCAGCAGCCATCGGACAGGCGAGCAGTACTTC	CASSHRTGEQYF
19	.	TRBJ1-1	TRBV27	.	TGTGCCAGCAGTTTATCTACCATAATGACAGGCCAACTGAACACTGAAGCTTTCTTT	CASSLSTIMTGQLNTEAFF
17	.	TRBJ1-6	TRBV2	TRBD1	TGTGCCAGCAGTACTGGGACAGGGCCCAACCTTAATTCACCCCTCCACTTT	CASSTGTGPNLNSPLHF
14	.	TRBJ2-4	TRBV13	.	TGTGCCAGCAGCTTTAGGCAGGGCACAAACATTCAGTACTTC	CASSFRQGTNIQYF
20	.	TRBJ2-3	TRBV6-1	.	TGTGCCAGCAGTGAAGCGCTTCGGCAGGGGGGAAAGTCTAGCACAGATACGCAGTATTTT	CASSEALRQGGKSSTDTQYF
15	.	TRBJ2-3	TRBV11-2	.	TGTGCCAGCAGCGCCGGAGACTTCCGCACAGATACGCAGTATTTT	CASSAGDFRTDTQYF
17	.	TRBJ2-5	TRBV28	TRBD1	TGTGCCAGCAGCTCTAACCGCCCTTCACAGGGGCCCCTGGCCCAGTACTTC	CASSSNRPSQGPLAQYF
15	.	TRBJ2-2	TRBV28	.	TGTGCCAGCAGTGCCCCGACTAGGGTTGGCGGGGAGCTGTTTTTT	CASSAPTRVGGELFF
16	.	TRBJ2-7	TRBV4-2	TRBD2	TGTGCCAGCAGCCCCCAGGGTGGGGGAGGGCCCTACGAGCAGTACTTC	CASSPQGGGGPYEQYF
18	once	TRBJ1-1	TRBV4-1	.	TGCGCCAGCAGCCAAGAGTCCATCCGGGGAATGGAGAACACTGAAGCTTTCTTT	CASSQESIRGMENTEAFF
13	.	TRBJ1-5	TRBV4-1	.	TGCGCCAGCAGCCAGGGGCAAAATCAGCCACAGCATTTT	CASSQGQNQPQHF
16	.	TRBJ2-1	TRBV6-6	TRBD2	TGTGCCAGCAGTTACTTGGAGGGGACTACCTACAATGAGCAGTTCTTC	CASSYLEGTTYNEQFF
19	.	TRBJ1-1	TRBV7-9	TRBD1	TGTGCCAGCAGCTTAGCCCGTAAAGACAGGGAGCGTCGGTACACTGAAGCTTTCTTT	CASSLARKDRERRYTEAFF
13	.	TRBJ2-2	TRBV19	.	TGTGCCAGCCTGGGGGGGGCCACCGGGGAGCTGTTTTTT	CASLGGATGELFF
17	.	TRBJ1-6	TRBV4-3	.	TGCGCCAGCAGCGGGGCCAGCACACCCTTTCGACGTTCACCCCTCCACTTT	CASSGASTPFRRSPLHF
16	.	TRBJ1-4	TRBV6-1	.	TGTGCCAGCAGTGGTCCCGACCTTGGGGAGGGTGAAAAACTGTTTTTT	CASSGPDLGEGEKLFF
16	.	TRBJ1-2	TRBV7-9	.	TGTGCCAGCAGCTCCGAACCGGGGGGCGCCTGGTATGGCTACACCTTC	CASSSEPGGAWYGYTF
16	once	TRBJ2-3	TRBV4-1	.	TGCGCCAGCAGCCCCCCTACAGGGATCAGCACAGATACGCAGTATTTT	CASSPPTGISTDTQYF